This TCR beta chain is from a study of post-analysis software for immune sequencing data. Overall study findings and caveats: Strong co-clustering by F measure was seen for same-batch samples. Compared with controls, patients had more of 4 to 6 TRBV segments, including TRBV5-6, TRBV5-1 and TRBV20-1. A significant reduction in normalized Chao1 diversity was observed in multiple sclerosis patients versus controls.

The length of the CDR3 is 14 residues. Trimming stripped 3 bases from V and 0 bases from J, with 8 bases between. The germline V gene has CDR1 MDHEN and CDR2 SYDVKM. A remark on this clonotype: Antigen unknown.

Unique molecular identifiers were carried by the TCR beta cDNA libraries. Each sample of roughly 0.9 to 11 million input T cells yielded around 500,000 cDNA molecules, so each molecule approximated one T cell. TCRdb independently ran MiXCR on the PCR reads; one entry per CDR3 protein. The table has roughly 540,000 distinct CDR3 sequences, less than 40% seen once. This sequence was found in a girl under 18 with multiple sclerosis. The sample consisted of blood. This chain links TRBV28 with TRBJ1-1; D gene uncertain. The CDR3 spells CASSLPRLNTEAFF. The CDR3 region has the DNA TGTGCCAGCAGTTTGCCCAGATTGAACACTGAAGCTTTCTTT.